This paragraph covers one T cell receptor (beta chain) sequence. The entry originates in a study of blood T cell repertoires in COVID-19. Study as a whole: The United States, Italy and Spain were the sources of the acute and convalescent COVID-19 samples. PBMCs, B-cell-depleted T cells, or T cells were the source of the cDNA or gDNA that made up the material.

Authors' data handling: How many nucleated cells were present was estimated from reference gene primer amplification. TCRdb keeps only in-frame clones here, not all; method: immunoSEQ multiplex PCR. D and trimming were read from the DNA, whereas the V and J calls and clone size are those reported in that table. This sample yields hundreds of thousands of clones, of which approximately 91% are seen a single time; about 11% belongs to the top ten. The Seattle patients, enrolled during active infection, were followed longitudinally. The CDR3 consists of 17 residues. Germline V gene lookup returns CDR1 LGHNA and CDR2 YSLEER. With V trimmed by 0 bases and J by 7 bases, 12 bases remained unmatched.

The source is a woman in her twenties or thirties with COVID-19, enrolled during active disease. The source material was peripheral blood. V gene TRBV4-3 combines with J gene TRBJ2-1; TRBD2 agrees at 7 bases. Written as DNA, the CDR3 is TGCGCCAGCAGCCAAGATGATGGCGGGGGATCCCTAAATGAGCAGTTCTTC. Protein: CASSQDDGGGSLNEQFF.